The sequence of this T cell receptor (beta chain) was determined in a study of graft-versus-host responses after intestinal transplantation. For the study at large: Every recipient had anti-thymocyte globulin induction and around 3 years of tacrolimus plus steroids. The study, taken as a whole, reports: The recipient marrow held GvH clones, and some of them showed up first in ileum or blood.

Data came from immunoSEQ multiplex PCR; TCRdb stores just in-frame clones and leaves some out. The repertoire holds about 110,000 clones, with approximately 88% as singletons. About this clone: The antigen is unknown.

Germline CDR1 and CDR2: MNHNY and SVGAGI (reference sequence). The CDR3 has 15 residues. The ends were cut back, 0 bases at V and 2 bases at J, with 11 bases in the middle. Sequences were derived from unstimulated CD4+ T cells sorted from spleen or lymph node cells, sampled before transplant. The origin of this receptor is a human donor who was the organ donor for an intestinal transplant. The chain has TRBV6-6 and TRBJ2-7; D is undetermined. The DNA of the CDR3 is TGTGCCAGCAGTTACTCACTGGCTGCGGCCTACGAGCAGTACTTC. This encodes CASSYSLAAAYEQYF.